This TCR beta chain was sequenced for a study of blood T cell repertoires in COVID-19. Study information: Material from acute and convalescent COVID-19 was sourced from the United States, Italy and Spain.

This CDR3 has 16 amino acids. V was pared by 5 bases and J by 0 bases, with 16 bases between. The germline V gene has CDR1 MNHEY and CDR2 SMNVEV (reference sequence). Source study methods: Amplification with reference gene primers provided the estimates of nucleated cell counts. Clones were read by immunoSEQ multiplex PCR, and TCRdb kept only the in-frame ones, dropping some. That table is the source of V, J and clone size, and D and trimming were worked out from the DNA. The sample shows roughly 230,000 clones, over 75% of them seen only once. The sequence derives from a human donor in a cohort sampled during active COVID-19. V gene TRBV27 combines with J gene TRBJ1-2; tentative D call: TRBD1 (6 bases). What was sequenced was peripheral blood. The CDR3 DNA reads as TGTGCCAGCAGTCGCTCCCGGGACAAATCTAACTATGGCTACACCTTC. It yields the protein CASSRSRDKSNYGYTF.